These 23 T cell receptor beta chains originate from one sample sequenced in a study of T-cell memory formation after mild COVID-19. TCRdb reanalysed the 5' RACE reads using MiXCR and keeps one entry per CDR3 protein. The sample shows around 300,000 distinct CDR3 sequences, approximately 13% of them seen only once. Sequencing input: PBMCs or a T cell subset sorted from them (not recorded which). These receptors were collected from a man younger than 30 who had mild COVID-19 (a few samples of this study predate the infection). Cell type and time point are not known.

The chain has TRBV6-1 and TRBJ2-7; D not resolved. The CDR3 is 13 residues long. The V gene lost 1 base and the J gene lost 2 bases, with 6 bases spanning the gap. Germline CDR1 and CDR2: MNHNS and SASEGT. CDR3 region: CASSEGPAYEQYV. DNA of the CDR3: TGTGCCAGCAGTGAAGGGCCAGCCTACGAGCAGTACGTC.

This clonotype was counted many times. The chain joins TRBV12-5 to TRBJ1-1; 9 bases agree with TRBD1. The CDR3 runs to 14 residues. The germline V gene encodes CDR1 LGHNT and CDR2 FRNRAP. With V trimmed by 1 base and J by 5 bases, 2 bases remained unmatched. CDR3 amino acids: CASGLGTGVTEAFF. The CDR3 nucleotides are TGTGCTAGTGGTTTGGGGACAGGGGTGACTGAAGCTTTCTTT. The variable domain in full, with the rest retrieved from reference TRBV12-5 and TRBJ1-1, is DARVTQTPRHKVTEMGQEVTMRCQPILGHNTVFWYRQTMMQGLELLAYFRNRAPLDDSGMPKDRFSAEMPDATLATLKIQPSEPRDSAVYFCASGLGTGVTEAFFGQGTRLTVV.

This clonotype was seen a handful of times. DNA for the CDR3: TGTGCCAGCAGCCCCCCAGGACAGGGGGCAACTTGGGAGACCCAGTACTTC. Translated: CASSPPGQGATWETQYF. This sequence joins TRBV7-2 and TRBJ2-5; 11 bases fit TRBD1. V was clipped by 5 bases and J by 5 bases; unmatched bases: 13. Germline loops: CDR1 SGHTA, CDR2 FQGNSA. This CDR3 comprises 17 residues.

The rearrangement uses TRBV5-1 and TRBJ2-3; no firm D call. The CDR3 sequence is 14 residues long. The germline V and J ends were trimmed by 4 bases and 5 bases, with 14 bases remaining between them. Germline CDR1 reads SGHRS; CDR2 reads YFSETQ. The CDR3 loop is CASSPGSSKDTQYF. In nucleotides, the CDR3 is TGCGCCAGCAGCCCCGGGTCGTCGAAAGATACGCAGTATTTT.

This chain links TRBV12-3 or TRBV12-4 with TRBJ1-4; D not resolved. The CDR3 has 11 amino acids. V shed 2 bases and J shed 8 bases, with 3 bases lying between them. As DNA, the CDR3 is TGTGCCAGCAGTTTACAGGAAAAACTGTTTTTT. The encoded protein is CASSLQEKLFF.

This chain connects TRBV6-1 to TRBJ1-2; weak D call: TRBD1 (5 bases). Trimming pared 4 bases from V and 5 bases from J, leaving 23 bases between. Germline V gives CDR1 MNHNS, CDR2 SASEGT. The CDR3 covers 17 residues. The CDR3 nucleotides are TGTGCCAGCAGTGTGGCCCCGGGACTCCCGGGACGTTATGGCTACACCTTC. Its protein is CASSVAPGLPGRYGYTF.

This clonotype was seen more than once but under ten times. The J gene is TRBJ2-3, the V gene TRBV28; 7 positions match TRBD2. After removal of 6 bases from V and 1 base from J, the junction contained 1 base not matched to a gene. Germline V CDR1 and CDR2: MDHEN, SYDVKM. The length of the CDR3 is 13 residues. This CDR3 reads CASSTSGTDTQYF. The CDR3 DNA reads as TGTGCCAGCAGCACTAGCGGCACAGATACGCAGTATTTT.

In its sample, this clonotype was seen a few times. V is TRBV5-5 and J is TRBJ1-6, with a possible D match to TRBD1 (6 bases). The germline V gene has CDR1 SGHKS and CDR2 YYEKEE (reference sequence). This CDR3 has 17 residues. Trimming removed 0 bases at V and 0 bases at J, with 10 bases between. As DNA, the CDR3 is TGTGCCAGCAGCTTGGGGCCAGGGGACTCCTATAATTCACCCCTCCACTTT. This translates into CASSLGPGDSYNSPLHF.

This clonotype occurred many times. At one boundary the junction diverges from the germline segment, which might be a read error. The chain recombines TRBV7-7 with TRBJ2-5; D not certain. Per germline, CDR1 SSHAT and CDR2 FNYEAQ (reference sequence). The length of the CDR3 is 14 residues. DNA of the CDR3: TGTGCTAGCAGCCCGACCCCGGATCAAGAGACCCAGTACTTC. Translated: CASSPTPDQETQYF.

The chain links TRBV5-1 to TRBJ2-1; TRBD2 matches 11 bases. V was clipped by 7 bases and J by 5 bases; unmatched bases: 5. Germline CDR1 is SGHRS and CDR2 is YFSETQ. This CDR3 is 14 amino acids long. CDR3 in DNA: TGCGCCAGCCGGACTAGCGGGCGACACAATGAGCAGTTCTTC. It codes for CASRTSGRHNEQFF.

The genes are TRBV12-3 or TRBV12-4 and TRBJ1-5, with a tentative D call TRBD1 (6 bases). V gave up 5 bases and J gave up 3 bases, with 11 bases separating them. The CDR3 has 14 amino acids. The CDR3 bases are TGTGCCAGCAGTCCTGACAGGTCCAATCAGCCCCAGCATTTT. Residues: CASSPDRSNQPQHF.

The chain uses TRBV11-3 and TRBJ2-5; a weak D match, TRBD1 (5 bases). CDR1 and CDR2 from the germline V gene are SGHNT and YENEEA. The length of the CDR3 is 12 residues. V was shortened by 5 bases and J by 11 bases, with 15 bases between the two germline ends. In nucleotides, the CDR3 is TGTGCCAGCAGCCTGCTCCTGGGGCCTCAGTACTTC. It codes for CASSLLLGPQYF.

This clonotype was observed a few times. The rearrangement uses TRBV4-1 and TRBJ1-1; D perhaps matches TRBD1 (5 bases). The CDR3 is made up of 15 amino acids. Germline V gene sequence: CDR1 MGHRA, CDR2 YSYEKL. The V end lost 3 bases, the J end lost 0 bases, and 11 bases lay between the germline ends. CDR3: CASSHLMTVNTEAFF. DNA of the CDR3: TGCGCCAGCAGCCACCTTATGACAGTGAACACTGAAGCTTTCTTT.

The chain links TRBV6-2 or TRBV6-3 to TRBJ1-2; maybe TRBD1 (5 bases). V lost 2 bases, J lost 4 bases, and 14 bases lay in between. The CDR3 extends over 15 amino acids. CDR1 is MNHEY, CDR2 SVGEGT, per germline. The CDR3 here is CASSYRDYSFYGYTF. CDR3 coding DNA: TGTGCCAGCAGTTACCGGGACTATTCCTTCTATGGCTACACCTTC.

In DNA form, the CDR3 reads TGTGCCAGCAGCGTAGGGTCCCCTCTCGGGAAAATGGATACGCAGTATTTT. Its protein product is CASSVGSPLGKMDTQYF. The chain recombines TRBV9 with TRBJ2-3, with a tentative D call TRBD2 (5 bases). CDR1 and CDR2 from the germline V gene are SGDLS and YYNGEE. The CDR3 length is 17 residues. The ends were cut back, 0 bases at V and 6 bases at J, with 20 bases in the middle.

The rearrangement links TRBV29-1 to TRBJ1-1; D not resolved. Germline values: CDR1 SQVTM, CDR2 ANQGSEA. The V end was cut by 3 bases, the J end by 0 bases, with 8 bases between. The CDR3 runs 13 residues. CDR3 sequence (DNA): TGCAGCGTTGAGGTGGGCTTGAACACTGAAGCTTTCTTT. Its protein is CSVEVGLNTEAFF.

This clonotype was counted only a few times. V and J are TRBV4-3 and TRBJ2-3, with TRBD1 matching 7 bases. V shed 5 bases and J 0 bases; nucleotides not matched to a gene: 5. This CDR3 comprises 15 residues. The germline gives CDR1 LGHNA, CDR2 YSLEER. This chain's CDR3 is CASSDRASSTDTQYF. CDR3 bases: TGCGCCAGCAGCGACAGGGCGTCTAGCACAGATACGCAGTATTTT.

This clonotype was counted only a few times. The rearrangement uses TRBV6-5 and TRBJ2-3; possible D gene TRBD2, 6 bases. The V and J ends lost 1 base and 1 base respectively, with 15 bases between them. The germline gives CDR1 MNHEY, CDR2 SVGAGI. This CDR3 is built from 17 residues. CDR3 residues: CASSYWARGVGTDTQYF. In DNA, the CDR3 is TGTGCCAGCAGTTACTGGGCGCGGGGAGTTGGCACAGATACGCAGTATTTT.

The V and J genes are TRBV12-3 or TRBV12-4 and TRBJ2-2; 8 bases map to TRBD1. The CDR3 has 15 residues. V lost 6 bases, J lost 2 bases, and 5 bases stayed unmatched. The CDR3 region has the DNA TGTGCCAGCAGATCCAGGGGGCTTAACACCGGGGAGCTGTTTTTT. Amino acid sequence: CASRSRGLNTGELFF.

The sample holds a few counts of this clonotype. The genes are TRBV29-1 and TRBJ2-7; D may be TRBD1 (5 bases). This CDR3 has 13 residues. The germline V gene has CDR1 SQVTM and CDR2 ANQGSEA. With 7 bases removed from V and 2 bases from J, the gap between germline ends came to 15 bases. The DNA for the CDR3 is TGCAGCGCTGTGGGGCGATCCACCTACGAGCAGTACTTC. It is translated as CSAVGRSTYEQYF.

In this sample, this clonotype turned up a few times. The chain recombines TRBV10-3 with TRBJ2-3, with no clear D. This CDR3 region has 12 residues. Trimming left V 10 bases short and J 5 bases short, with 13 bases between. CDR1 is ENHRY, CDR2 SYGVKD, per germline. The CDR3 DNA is TGTGCCACCTCTCCGGGTGTAGATACGCAGTATTTT. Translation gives CATSPGVDTQYF.

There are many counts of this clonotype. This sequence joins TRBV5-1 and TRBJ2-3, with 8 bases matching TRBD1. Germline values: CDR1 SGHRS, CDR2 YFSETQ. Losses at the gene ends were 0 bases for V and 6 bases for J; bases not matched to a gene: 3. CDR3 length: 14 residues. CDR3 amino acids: CASSLDRGKDTQYF. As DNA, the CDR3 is TGCGCCAGCAGCTTGGACAGGGGGAAGGATACGCAGTATTTT.

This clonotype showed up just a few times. In DNA form, the CDR3 reads TGCGCCAGCAGTGCGGGGACTGAAGCTTTCTTT. Residues: CASSAGTEAFF. The V gene is TRBV10-1, the J gene TRBJ1-1; D is uncertain. The CDR3 covers 11 residues. The germline V gene has CDR1 WNHNN and CDR2 SYGVQD (reference sequence). V dropped 4 bases and J dropped 5 bases, with 5 bases sitting between them.